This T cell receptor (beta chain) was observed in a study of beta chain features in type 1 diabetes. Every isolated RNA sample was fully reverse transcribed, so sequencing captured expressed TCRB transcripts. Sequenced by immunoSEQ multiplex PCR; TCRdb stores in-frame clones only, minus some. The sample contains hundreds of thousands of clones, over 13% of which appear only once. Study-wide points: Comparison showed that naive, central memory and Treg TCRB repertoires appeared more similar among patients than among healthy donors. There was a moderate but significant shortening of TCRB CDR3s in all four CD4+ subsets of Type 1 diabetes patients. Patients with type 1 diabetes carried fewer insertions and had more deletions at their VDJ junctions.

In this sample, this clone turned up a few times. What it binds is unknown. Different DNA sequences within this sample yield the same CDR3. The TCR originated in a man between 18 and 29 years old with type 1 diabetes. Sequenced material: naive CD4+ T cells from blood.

This chain's CDR3 is CAWSRGTNTEAFF. In DNA, the CDR3 is TGTGCCTGGAGTCGGGGGACAAACACTGAAGCTTTCTTT. The chain is built from TRBV30 and TRBJ1-1, with D perhaps matching TRBD1 (6 bases). Trimming stripped 2 bases from V and 2 bases from J, with 9 bases between. Germline V gene lookup returns CDR1 GTSNPN and CDR2 SVGIG (reference sequence). The CDR3 runs 13 residues.